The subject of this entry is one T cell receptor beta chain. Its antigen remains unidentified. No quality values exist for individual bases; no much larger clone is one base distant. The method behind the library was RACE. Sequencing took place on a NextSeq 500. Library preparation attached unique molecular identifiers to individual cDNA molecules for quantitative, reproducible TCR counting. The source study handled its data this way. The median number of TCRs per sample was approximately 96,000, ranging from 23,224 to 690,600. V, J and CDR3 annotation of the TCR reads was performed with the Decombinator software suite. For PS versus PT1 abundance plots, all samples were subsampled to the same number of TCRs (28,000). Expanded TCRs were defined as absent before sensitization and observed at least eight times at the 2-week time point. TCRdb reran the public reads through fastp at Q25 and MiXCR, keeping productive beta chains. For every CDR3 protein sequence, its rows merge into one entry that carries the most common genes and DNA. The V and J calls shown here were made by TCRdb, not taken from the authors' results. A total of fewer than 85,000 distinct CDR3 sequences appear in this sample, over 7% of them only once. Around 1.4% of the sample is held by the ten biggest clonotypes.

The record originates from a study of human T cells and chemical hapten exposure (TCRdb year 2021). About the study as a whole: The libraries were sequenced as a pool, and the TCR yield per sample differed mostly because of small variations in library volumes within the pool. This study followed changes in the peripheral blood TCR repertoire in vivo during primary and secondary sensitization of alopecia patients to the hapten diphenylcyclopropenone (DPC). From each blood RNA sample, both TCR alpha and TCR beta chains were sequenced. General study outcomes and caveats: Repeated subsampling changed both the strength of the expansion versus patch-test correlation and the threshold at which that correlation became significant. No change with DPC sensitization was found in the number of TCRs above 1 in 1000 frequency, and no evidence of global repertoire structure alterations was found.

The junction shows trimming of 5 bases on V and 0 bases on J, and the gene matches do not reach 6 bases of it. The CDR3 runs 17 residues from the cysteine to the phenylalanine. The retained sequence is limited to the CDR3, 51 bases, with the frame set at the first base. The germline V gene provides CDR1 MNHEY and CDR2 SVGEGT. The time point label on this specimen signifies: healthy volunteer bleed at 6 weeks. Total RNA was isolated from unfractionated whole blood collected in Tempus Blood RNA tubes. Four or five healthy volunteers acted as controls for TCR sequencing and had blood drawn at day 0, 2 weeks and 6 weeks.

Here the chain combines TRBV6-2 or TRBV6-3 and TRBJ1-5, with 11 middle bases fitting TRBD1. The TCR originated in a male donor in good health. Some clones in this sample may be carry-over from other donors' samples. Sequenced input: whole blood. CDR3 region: CASSRGTGGHSNQPQHF. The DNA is TGTGCCAGCAGTCGTGGGACAGGGGGTCATAGCAATCAGCCCCAGCATTTT.